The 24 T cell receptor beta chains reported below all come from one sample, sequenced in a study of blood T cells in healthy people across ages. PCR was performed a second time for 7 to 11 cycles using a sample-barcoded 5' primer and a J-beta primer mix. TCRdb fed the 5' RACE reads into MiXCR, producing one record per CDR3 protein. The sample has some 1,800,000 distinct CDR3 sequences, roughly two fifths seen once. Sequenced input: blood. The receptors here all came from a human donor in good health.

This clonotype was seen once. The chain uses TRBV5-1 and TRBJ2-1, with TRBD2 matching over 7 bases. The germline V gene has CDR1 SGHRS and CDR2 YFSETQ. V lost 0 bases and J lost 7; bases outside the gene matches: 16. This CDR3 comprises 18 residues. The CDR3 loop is CASSLVTSLKPEGNEQFF. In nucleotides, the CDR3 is TGCGCCAGCAGCTTGGTGACTAGCCTCAAACCCGAGGGAAATGAGCAGTTCTTC.

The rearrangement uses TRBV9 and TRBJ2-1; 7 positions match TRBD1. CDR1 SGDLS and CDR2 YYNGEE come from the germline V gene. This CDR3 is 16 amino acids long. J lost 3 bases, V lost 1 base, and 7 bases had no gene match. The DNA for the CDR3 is TGTGCCAGCAGCGTATTACTACAGGGGAACTACAATGAGCAGTTCTTC. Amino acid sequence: CASSVLLQGNYNEQFF.

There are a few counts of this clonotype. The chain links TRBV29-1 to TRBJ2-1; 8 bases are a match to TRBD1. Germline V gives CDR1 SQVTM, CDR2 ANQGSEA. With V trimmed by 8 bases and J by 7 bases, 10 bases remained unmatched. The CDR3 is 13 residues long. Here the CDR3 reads CSTAGTGRNEQFF. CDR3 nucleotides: TGCAGCACCGCCGGGACAGGCCGGAATGAGCAGTTCTTC.

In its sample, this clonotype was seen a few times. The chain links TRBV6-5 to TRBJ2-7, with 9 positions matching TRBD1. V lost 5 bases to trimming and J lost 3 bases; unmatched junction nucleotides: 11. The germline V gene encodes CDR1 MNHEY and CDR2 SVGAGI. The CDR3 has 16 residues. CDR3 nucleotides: TGTGCCAGCAGTCGAACTCACCCGACAGGGGGCTACGAGCAGTACTTC. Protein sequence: CASSRTHPTGGYEQYF.

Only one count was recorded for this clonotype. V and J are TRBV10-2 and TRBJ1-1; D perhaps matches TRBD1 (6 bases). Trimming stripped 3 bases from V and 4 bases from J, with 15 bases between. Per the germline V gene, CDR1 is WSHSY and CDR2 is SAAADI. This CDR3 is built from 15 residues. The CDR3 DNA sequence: TGCGCCAGCAGTGATGGGGGGCGAGGTTCCACTGAAGCTTTCTTT. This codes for CASSDGGRGSTEAFF.

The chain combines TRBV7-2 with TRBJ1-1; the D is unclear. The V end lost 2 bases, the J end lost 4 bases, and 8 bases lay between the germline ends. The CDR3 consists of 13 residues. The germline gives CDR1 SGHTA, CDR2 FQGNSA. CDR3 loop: CASSLYLSTEAFF. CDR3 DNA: TGTGCCAGCAGCTTATATTTGAGCACTGAAGCTTTCTTT.

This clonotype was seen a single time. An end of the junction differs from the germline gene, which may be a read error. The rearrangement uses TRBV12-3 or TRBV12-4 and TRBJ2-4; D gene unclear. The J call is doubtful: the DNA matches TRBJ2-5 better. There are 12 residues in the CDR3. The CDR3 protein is CVSSLGVETQYF. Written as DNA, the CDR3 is TGTGTCAGCAGTTTAGGTGTAGAGACCCAGTACTTC.

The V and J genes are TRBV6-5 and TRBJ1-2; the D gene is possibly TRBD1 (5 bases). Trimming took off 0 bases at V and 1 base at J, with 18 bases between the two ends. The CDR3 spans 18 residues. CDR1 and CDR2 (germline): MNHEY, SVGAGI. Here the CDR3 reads CASSYSKTGDADNYGYTF. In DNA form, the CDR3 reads TGTGCCAGCAGTTACTCGAAGACGGGGGACGCCGATAACTATGGCTACACCTTC.

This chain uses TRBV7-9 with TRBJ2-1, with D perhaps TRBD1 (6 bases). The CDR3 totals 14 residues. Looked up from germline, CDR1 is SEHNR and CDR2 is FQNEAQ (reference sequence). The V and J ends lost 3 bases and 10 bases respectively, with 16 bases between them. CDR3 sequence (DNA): TGTGCCAGCAGCTTGGGGACATCGTCCTACGAGCAGTTCTTC. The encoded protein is CASSLGTSSYEQFF. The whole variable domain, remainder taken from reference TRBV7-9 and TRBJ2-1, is DTGVSQNPRHKITKRGQNVTFRCDPISEHNRLYWYRQTLGQGPEFLTYFQNEAQLEKSRLLSDRFSAERPKGSFSTLEIQRTEQGDSAMYLCASSLGTSSYEQFFGPGTRLTVL.

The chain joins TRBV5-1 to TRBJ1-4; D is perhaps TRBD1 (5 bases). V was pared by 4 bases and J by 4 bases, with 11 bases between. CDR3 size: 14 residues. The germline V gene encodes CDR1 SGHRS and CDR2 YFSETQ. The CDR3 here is CASSVGGDNEKLFF. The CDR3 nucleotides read TGCGCCAGCAGCGTCGGGGGAGATAATGAAAAACTGTTTTTT.

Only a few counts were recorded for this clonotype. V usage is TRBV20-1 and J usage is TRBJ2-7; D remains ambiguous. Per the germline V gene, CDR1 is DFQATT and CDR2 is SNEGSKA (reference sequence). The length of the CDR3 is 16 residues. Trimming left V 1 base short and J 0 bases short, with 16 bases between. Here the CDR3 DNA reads TGCAGTGCTAGAGCCGGTCTTGGGCTCTTCTCCTACGAGCAGTACTTC. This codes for CSARAGLGLFSYEQYF.

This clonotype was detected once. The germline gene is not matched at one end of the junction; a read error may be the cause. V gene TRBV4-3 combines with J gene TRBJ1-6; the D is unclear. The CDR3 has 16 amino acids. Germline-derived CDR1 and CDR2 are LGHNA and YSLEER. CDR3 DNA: TGCGCCAGCAACCAAACTCGCTGGGCCGATAATTCACCCCTCCACTTT. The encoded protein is CASNQTRWADNSPLHF.

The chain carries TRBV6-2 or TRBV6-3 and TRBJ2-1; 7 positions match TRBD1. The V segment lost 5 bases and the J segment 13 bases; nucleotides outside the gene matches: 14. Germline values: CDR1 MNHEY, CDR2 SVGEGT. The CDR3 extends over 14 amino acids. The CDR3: CASSKGQLQETQFF. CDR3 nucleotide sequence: TGTGCCAGCAGTAAGGGACAGCTCCAAGAGACCCAGTTCTTC.

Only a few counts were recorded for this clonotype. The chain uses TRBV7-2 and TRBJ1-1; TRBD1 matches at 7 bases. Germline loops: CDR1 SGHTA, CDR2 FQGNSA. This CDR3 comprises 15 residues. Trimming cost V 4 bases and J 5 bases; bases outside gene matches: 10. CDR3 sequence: CASSYKPTGDTEAFF. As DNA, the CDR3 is TGTGCCAGCAGCTACAAGCCTACAGGGGATACTGAAGCTTTCTTT. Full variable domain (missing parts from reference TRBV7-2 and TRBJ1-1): GAGVSQSPSNKVTEKGKDVELRCDPISGHTALYWYRQSLGQGLEFLIYFQGNSAPDKSGLPSDRFSAERTGGSVSTLTIQRTQQEDSAVYLCASSYKPTGDTEAFFGQGTRLTVV.

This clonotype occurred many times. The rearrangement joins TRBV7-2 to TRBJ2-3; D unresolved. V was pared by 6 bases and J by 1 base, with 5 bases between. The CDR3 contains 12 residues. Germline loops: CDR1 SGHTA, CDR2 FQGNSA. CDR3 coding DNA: TGTGCCAGCAGTCATCGCACAGATACGCAGTATTTT. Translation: CASSHRTDTQYF.

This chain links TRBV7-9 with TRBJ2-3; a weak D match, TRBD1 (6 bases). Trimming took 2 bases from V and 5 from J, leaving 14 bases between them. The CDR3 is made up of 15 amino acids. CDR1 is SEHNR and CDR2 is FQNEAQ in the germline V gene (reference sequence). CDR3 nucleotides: TGTGCCAGCAGCTTACTCGGGATCAGGGGAGATACGCAGTATTTT. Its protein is CASSLLGIRGDTQYF.

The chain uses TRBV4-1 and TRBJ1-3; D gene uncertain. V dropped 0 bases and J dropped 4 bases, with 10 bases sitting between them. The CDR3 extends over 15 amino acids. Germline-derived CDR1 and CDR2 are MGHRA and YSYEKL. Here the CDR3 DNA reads TGCGCCAGCAGCCAAGATGGGCCTACGGGAAACACCATATATTTT. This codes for CASSQDGPTGNTIYF.

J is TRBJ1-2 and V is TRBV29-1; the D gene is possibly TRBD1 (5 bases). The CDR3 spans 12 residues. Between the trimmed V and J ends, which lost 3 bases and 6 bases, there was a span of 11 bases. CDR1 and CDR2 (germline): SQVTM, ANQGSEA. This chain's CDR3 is CSVDAGRDGYTF. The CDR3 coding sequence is TGCAGCGTTGACGCAGGGAGGGATGGCTACACCTTC.

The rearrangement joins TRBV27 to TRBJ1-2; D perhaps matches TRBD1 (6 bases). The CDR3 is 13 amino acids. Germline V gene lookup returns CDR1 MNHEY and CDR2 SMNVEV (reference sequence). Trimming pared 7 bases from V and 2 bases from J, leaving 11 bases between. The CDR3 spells CASTRTANYGYTF. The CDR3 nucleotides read TGTGCCAGCACCCGGACAGCAAACTATGGCTACACCTTC.

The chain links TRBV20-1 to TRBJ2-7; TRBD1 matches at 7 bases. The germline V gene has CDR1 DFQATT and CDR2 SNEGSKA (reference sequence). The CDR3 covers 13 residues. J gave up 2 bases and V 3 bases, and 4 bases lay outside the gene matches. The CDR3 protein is CSASWGTAYEQYF. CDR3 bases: TGCAGTGCTAGTTGGGGGACAGCCTACGAGCAGTACTTC.

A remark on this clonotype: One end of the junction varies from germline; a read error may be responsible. CDR3 sequence reads: CAGSSRGSGANVLTF. Here the CDR3 DNA reads TGTGCCGGCAGTTCCCGAGGATCTGGGGCCAACGTCCTGACTTTC. The chain is built from TRBV28 and TRBJ2-6; D uncertain. The CDR3 spans 15 residues. Germline lookup yields CDR1 MDHEN and CDR2 SYDVKM.

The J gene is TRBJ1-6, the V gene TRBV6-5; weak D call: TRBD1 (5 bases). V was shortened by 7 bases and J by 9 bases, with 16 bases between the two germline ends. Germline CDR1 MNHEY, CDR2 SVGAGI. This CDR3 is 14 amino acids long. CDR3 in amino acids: CASTLTGGGSPLHF. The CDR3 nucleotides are TGTGCCAGCACCTTAACAGGTGGAGGTTCACCCCTCCACTTT.

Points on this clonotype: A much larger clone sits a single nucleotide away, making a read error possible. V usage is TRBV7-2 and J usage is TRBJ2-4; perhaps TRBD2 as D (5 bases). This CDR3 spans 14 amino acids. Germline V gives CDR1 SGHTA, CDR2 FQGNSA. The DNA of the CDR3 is TGTGCCAGCAACTTAGAGGCGGGCAAAAACATTCAGTACTTC. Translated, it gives CASNLEAGKNIQYF.

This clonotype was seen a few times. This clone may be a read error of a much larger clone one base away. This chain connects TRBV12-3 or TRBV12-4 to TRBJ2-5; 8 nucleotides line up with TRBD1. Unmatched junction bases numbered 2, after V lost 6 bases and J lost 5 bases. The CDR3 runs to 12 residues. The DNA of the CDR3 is TGTGCCAGCAGGCGACAGGGGGAGACCCAGTACTTC. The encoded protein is CASRRQGETQYF.